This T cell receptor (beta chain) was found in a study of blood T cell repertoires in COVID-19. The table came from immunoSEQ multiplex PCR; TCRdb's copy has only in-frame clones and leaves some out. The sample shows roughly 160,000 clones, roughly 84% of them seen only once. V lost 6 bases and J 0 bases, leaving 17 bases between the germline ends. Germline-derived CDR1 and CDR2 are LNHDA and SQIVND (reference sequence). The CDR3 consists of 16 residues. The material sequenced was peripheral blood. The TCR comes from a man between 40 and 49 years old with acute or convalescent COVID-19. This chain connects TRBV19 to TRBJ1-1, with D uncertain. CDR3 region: CASSTDLSQMNTEAFF. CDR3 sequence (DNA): TGTGCCAGTAGCACTGATTTGAGCCAAATGAACACTGAAGCTTTCTTT. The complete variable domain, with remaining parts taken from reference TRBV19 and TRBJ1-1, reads DGGITQSPKYLFRKEGQNVTLSCEQNLNHDAMYWYRQDPGQGLRLIYYSQIVNDFQKGDIAEGYSVSREKKESFPLTVTSAQKNPTAFYLCASSTDLSQMNTEAFFGQGTRLTVV.